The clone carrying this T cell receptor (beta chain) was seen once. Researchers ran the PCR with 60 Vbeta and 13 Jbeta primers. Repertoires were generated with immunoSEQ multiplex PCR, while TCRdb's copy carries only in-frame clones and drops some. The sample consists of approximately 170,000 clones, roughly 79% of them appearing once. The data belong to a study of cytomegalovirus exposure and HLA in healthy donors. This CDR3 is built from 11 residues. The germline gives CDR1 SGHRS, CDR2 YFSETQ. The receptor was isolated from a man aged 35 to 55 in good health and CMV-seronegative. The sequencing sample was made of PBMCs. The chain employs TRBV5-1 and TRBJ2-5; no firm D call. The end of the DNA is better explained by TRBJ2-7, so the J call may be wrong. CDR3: CASSGAYEQYF. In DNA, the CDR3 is TGCGCCAGCAGCGGTGCCTACGAGCAGTACTTC.